This section outlines one T cell receptor (beta chain) sequence together with its context. The target antigen is unknown. The data originate from a study of cytomegalovirus exposure and HLA in healthy donors. Study outcomes and limitations: A later analysis linked a missense DCLRE1C variant to TCR beta V- and J-gene trimming.

Between the trimmed V and J ends, which lost 2 bases and 4 bases, there was a span of 8 bases. CDR3 length equals 13 residues. The germline V gene encodes CDR1 SGHTA and CDR2 FQGNSA. The PCR was carried out with 60 Vbeta primers and 13 Jbeta primers. In the authors' workflow: An analysis performed later counted around 86 million unique TCR beta chains (around 9.9 million of them shared). Method: immunoSEQ multiplex PCR; TCRdb's copy keeps in-frame clones and lacks some. D and trimming were read from the DNA, whereas the V and J calls and clone size are those reported in that table. The repertoire consists of roughly 77,000 clones, with roughly two thirds occurring once and the leading ten covering around 7%.

Material: PBMCs. This TCR was sampled from a woman in her forties or fifties in good health and CMV-seropositive. The chain combines TRBV7-2 with TRBJ1-1; no firm D call. For the CDR3, the DNA is TGTGCCAGCAGCTTAATGAGGGCCACTGAAGCTTTCTTT. Translation: CASSLMRATEAFF.